These 27 T cell receptor beta chains share one sample of origin, sequenced in a study of shared clonotypes between healthy human individuals. CD45RO-negative cells were positively selected for CCR7, leaving out terminally differentiated effector memory CD45RA+ cells. TCRdb's table, derived via immunoSEQ multiplex PCR, lists solely in-frame clones and lacks some. The sample holds about 2,200,000 clones, about 92% seen once. Sequencing was carried out using naive CD8+ T cells from PBMCs. All receptors come from a man in his late teens or twenties in good health. Some clones in this sample may be carry-over from other donors' samples.

The chain links TRBV4-1 to TRBJ2-5, with a tentative D call TRBD2 (6 bases). Trimming cost V 4 bases and J 0 bases, with 18 bases left between them. The germline V gene has CDR1 MGHRA and CDR2 YSYEKL. The CDR3 is 17 residues long. CDR3 DNA: TGCGCCAGCAGCCCAAGGAATAGCGGCCAGTACCAAGAGACCCAGTACTTC. Translated, it gives CASSPRNSGQYQETQYF.

This clone showed up just once. This rearrangement joins TRBV15 to TRBJ2-7; D is unresolved. V was pared by 5 bases and J by 4 bases, with 12 bases between. Germline-derived CDR1 and CDR2 are LNHNV and YYDKDF (reference sequence). The CDR3 has 13 amino acids. CDR3 amino acids: CATSAASGYEQYF. Written as DNA, the CDR3 is TGTGCCACCAGCGCAGCATCGGGTTACGAGCAGTACTTC.

The chain has TRBV9 and TRBJ1-4; TRBD1 might be the D (6 bases). Trimming shortened V by 4 bases and J by 3 bases, and 10 bases separated the two germline ends. CDR1 is SGDLS, CDR2 YYNGEE, per germline. The CDR3 has 14 residues. The chain's CDR3 is CASSPGQPNEKLFF. The CDR3 DNA is TGTGCCAGCAGCCCCGGACAGCCTAATGAAAAACTGTTTTTT.

The chain employs TRBV28 and TRBJ2-7; D might be TRBD2 (5 bases). Trimming took 6 bases from V and 6 from J, leaving 9 bases between them. This CDR3 comprises 11 residues. Per germline, CDR1 MDHEN and CDR2 SYDVKM. The DNA for the CDR3 is TGTGCCAGCAGAGGAGGAGGCGAGCAGTACTTC. As protein: CASRGGGEQYF.

The chain is built from TRBV15 and TRBJ1-1, with 8 bases lining up with TRBD1. Germline trimming cut 0 bases from V and 4 bases from J; bases unmatched to any gene: 4. From germline, CDR1 is LNHNV and CDR2 YYDKDF (reference sequence). The CDR3 sequence is 15 residues long. The CDR3 reads CATSREGDRFTEAFF. CDR3 sequence (DNA): TGTGCCACCAGCAGAGAGGGGGACAGGTTCACTGAAGCTTTCTTT.

The V and J genes are TRBV7-2 and TRBJ1-1; a weak D match, TRBD1 (6 bases). This CDR3 contains 18 residues. Trimming removed 5 bases from V and 2 bases from J, with 24 bases in between. Germline V gene sequence: CDR1 SGHTA, CDR2 FQGNSA. Here the CDR3 reads CASSPPYFGGATNTEAFF. In DNA, the CDR3 is TGTGCCAGCAGCCCCCCCTACTTCGGGGGGGCTACTAACACTGAAGCTTTCTTT.

The chain links TRBV5-5 to TRBJ1-2; possible D gene TRBD1, 5 bases. The germline V gene has CDR1 SGHKS and CDR2 YYEKEE (reference sequence). The CDR3 extends over 11 amino acids. V was clipped by 3 bases and J by 7 bases, with 7 bases between them. This CDR3 reads CASSWGLGYTF. As DNA, the CDR3 is TGTGCCAGCAGCTGGGGACTTGGCTACACCTTC.

The chain is built from TRBV11-2 and TRBJ2-7, with unresolved D. The CDR3 length is 14 residues. The ends were cut back, 2 bases at V and 4 bases at J, with 12 bases in the middle. From germline, CDR1 is SGHAT and CDR2 FQNNGV. This CDR3 reads CASSLIDGKYEQYF. CDR3 nucleotides: TGTGCCAGCAGCTTAATCGACGGTAAATACGAGCAGTACTTC. Using reference TRBV11-2 and TRBJ2-7 for the parts outside the CDR3, the full variable domain is EAGVAQSPRYKIIEKRQSVAFWCNPISGHATLYWYQQILGQGPKLLIQFQNNGVVDDSQLPKDRFSAERLKGVDSTLKIQPAKLEDSAVYLCASSLIDGKYEQYFGPGTRLTVT.

The rearrangement uses TRBV7-9 and TRBJ1-5; no definite D call. V lost 5 bases and J lost 4, with 15 bases in between. Germline V gene data show CDR1 as SEHNR and CDR2 as FQNEAQ (reference sequence). The CDR3 sequence is 15 residues long. The CDR3 here is CASSTYREPNQPQHF. The CDR3 region has the DNA TGTGCCAGCAGCACCTATAGGGAGCCTAATCAGCCCCAGCATTTT.

The rearrangement uses TRBV11-2 and TRBJ2-1; maybe TRBD2 (5 bases). CDR3 size: 16 residues. Germline CDR1 SGHAT, CDR2 FQNNGV. V was pared by 1 base and J by 1 base, with 11 bases between. CDR3: CASSLVAGWSYNEQFF. The CDR3 DNA is TGTGCCAGCAGCTTAGTTGCGGGTTGGTCCTACAATGAGCAGTTCTTC.

The gene calls are TRBV15 and TRBJ2-2, with 9 bases that match TRBD1. The germline CDR1 and CDR2 sequences are LNHNV and YYDKDF (reference sequence). V gave up 0 bases and J gave up 5 bases; unmatched junction bases: 7. The CDR3 spans 17 residues. This CDR3 reads CATSRDRRTGATGELFF. DNA for the CDR3: TGTGCCACCAGCAGAGATCGGAGGACAGGGGCAACCGGGGAGCTGTTTTTT.

The chain uses TRBV27 and TRBJ2-1; 12 bases align to TRBD2. The CDR3 is 15 amino acids. CDR1 MNHEY and CDR2 SMNVEV come from the germline V gene (reference sequence). V shed 3 bases, J shed 9 bases, and the junction held 6 bases outside the gene matches. CDR3 coding DNA: TGTGCCAGCAGTTTGTCGACTAGCGGGAGTAGTGAGCAGTTCTTC. Its translation is CASSLSTSGSSEQFF.

This rearrangement joins TRBV28 to TRBJ1-1, with TRBD1 identical over 8 bases. Trimming took 2 bases from V and 7 from J; bases not matched to a gene: 9. The CDR3 totals 15 residues. Germline V gene sequence: CDR1 MDHEN, CDR2 SYDVKM. CDR3 protein: CASSLLDRGQNEAFF. In nucleotides, the CDR3 is TGTGCCAGCAGTTTACTAGACAGGGGTCAAAATGAAGCTTTCTTT.

V is TRBV27 and J is TRBJ2-5, with D perhaps given as TRBD1 or TRBD2 (5 bases each). The germline V and J ends were trimmed by 3 bases and 6 bases, with 14 bases remaining between them. Germline lookup yields CDR1 MNHEY and CDR2 SMNVEV (reference sequence). CDR3 length: 14 amino acids. CDR3 DNA sequence: TGTGCCAGCAGTTTCCGGGACGGCGGCAAGACCCAGTACTTC. Translated, it gives CASSFRDGGKTQYF.

This chain connects TRBV28 to TRBJ2-3, with TRBD2 matching over 16 bases. Germline trimming cut 1 base from V and 4 bases from J; bases unmatched to any gene: 8. This CDR3 region has 19 residues. The germline V gene encodes CDR1 MDHEN and CDR2 SYDVKM. For the CDR3, the DNA is TGTGCCAGCAGTTTATCCCCCGGGACTAGCGGGAGGGCCGCAGATACGCAGTATTTT. Amino acids: CASSLSPGTSGRAADTQYF. The whole variable domain, remainder taken from reference TRBV28 and TRBJ2-3, is DVKVTQSSRYLVKRTGEKVFLECVQDMDHENMFWYRQDPGLGLRLIYFSYDVKMKEKGDIPEGYSVSREKKERFSLILESASTNQTSMYLCASSLSPGTSGRAADTQYFGPGTRLTVL.

The chain joins TRBV9 to TRBJ2-7; TRBD1 is a possible D gene (6 bases). V was trimmed by 0 bases and J by 6 bases, leaving 16 bases between them. Germline V gene lookup returns CDR1 SGDLS and CDR2 YYNGEE. This CDR3 has 15 residues. In DNA, the CDR3 is TGTGCCAGCAGCGTAGCGGCAGGGGAGAAGGGCGAGCAGTACTTC. It translates to CASSVAAGEKGEQYF.

This sequence joins TRBV2 and TRBJ2-7; TRBD1 aligns across 10 bases. CDR3 length: 16 residues. After removal of 7 bases from V and 2 bases from J, the junction contained 11 bases not matched to a gene. Germline V gene data show CDR1 as SNHLY and CDR2 as FYNNEI. CDR3 nucleotide sequence: TGTGCCAGCATCTCGAGAGAAGGACAGGGGGCCTACGAGCAGTACTTC. This translates into CASISREGQGAYEQYF.

The chain has TRBV5-8 and TRBJ1-1; no clear D gene. CDR1 is SGHTS, CDR2 YDEGEE, per germline. Trimming pared 1 base from V and 0 bases from J, leaving 7 bases between. CDR3 length: 14 amino acids. Here the CDR3 DNA reads TGTGCCAGCAGCTTGCCCGCGATGAACACTGAAGCTTTCTTT. This encodes CASSLPAMNTEAFF.

The chain has TRBV6-6 and TRBJ2-7; 8 bases are shared with TRBD1. The CDR3 is 11 amino acids. V dropped 5 bases and J dropped 12; count of bases not matched to a gene: 6. Germline values: CDR1 MNHNY, CDR2 SVGAGI (reference sequence). The CDR3 loop reads CASSNRQGSYF. The CDR3 bases are TGTGCCAGCAGTAACAGACAGGGGTCGTACTTC.

This chain joins TRBV6-4 and TRBJ2-2; D is perhaps TRBD2 (5 bases). Trimming left V 2 bases short and J 1 base short, with 14 bases between. CDR1 is MRHNA, CDR2 SNTAGT, per germline. The CDR3 runs to 17 residues. CDR3 nucleotides: TGTGCCAGCAGTGACACCCTCGGGGTGGGGAACACCGGGGAGCTGTTTTTT. It is translated as CASSDTLGVGNTGELFF.

The chain employs TRBV13 and TRBJ2-3, with D possibly TRBD1 on 6 matching bases. The CDR3 is 16 residues long. The germline gives CDR1 PRHDT, CDR2 FYEKMQ (reference sequence). Between the trimmed V and J ends, which lost 5 bases and 2 bases, there was a span of 17 bases. CDR3 amino acids: CASSTGQPGATDTQYF. CDR3 DNA sequence: TGTGCCAGCAGCACCGGACAGCCCGGGGCCACAGATACGCAGTATTTT.

The J gene is TRBJ2-7, the V gene TRBV27; possibly TRBD1 for D (6 bases). V was clipped by 4 bases and J by 6 bases, with 13 bases between them. CDR1 MNHEY and CDR2 SMNVEV come from the germline V gene (reference sequence). The CDR3 spans 13 residues. In DNA, the CDR3 is TGTGCCAGCAGTTGGGGGCGAAGGTCCGAGCAGTACTTC. It specifies CASSWGRRSEQYF.

The CDR3 DNA is TGTGCCAGCAGTCCCCTGGGGGGGGACAGGGCCTACGAGCAGTACTTC. The encoded protein is CASSPLGGDRAYEQYF. The V and J genes are TRBV28 and TRBJ2-7, with TRBD1 identical over 9 bases. V lost 5 bases, J lost 2 bases, and 10 bases stayed unmatched. Per the germline V gene, CDR1 is MDHEN and CDR2 is SYDVKM. This CDR3 is 16 amino acids long.

The gene calls are TRBV6-1 and TRBJ2-1; 8 bases fit TRBD1. Germline V gene data show CDR1 as MNHNS and CDR2 as SASEGT. This CDR3 comprises 13 residues. V lost 4 bases to trimming and J lost 8 bases; unmatched junction nucleotides: 4. The CDR3 bases are TGTGCCAGCAGTGTGGACAGGGCGGATGAGCAGTTCTTC. Translated, it gives CASSVDRADEQFF.

J is TRBJ2-1 and V is TRBV7-8; D not resolved. The V and J ends lost 3 bases and 0 bases respectively, with 6 bases between them. Germline-derived CDR1 and CDR2 are SGHVS and FQNEAQ. The CDR3 is 14 amino acids. The CDR3 sequence is CASSLMSSYNEQFF. DNA for the CDR3: TGTGCCAGCAGCTTGATGAGCTCCTACAATGAGCAGTTCTTC.

The CDR3 bases are TGTGCCACCTCCAGGGCGTCCGACTACGAGCAGTACTTC. Amino acid sequence: CATSRASDYEQYF. The J gene is TRBJ2-5, the V gene TRBV7-9; tentatively, D is TRBD1 (5 bases). The J call is doubtful: the DNA matches TRBJ2-7 better. Germline values: CDR1 SEHNR, CDR2 FQNEAQ (reference sequence). CDR3 length: 13 amino acids.

The V gene is TRBV28, the J gene TRBJ2-5; TRBD1 agrees at 8 bases. With the DNA end fitting TRBJ2-7 better, the J assignment may be wrong. The CDR3 covers 16 residues. Germline V gene data show CDR1 as MDHEN and CDR2 as SYDVKM. This CDR3 is CASREPGQDHSYEQYF. In nucleotides, the CDR3 is TGTGCCAGCAGGGAACCGGGACAGGACCACTCCTACGAGCAGTACTTC.